Following are 27 T cell receptor beta chains from one sample sequenced in a study of type 1 regulatory T cells. TCRdb re-called the reads through MiXCR, storing one row per CDR3 protein. The sample lists about 100,000 distinct CDR3 sequences; 25% to 40% were seen once. Material: CD4+ T cells, either the whole sample or a sorted fraction (not recorded which). The receptor source for this set is a human donor in good health.

The chain employs TRBV27 and TRBJ2-7; 8 nucleotides agree with TRBD2. CDR1 is MNHEY and CDR2 is SMNVEV in the germline V gene (reference sequence). V lost 9 bases and J lost 2; bases outside the gene matches: 9. This CDR3 has 14 amino acids. This CDR3 is CASSPAGGAYEQYF. As DNA, the CDR3 is TGTGCCAGTTCACCCGCCGGGGGGGCCTACGAGCAGTACTTC.

In this sample, this clonotype turned up a few times. The gene calls are TRBV20-1 and TRBJ2-7, with TRBD1 matching over 11 bases. From germline, CDR1 is DFQATT and CDR2 SNEGSKA (reference sequence). V trimming: 5 bases; J trimming: 4 bases; junction bases outside the gene matches: 7. There are 14 residues in the CDR3. CDR3 protein: CSAPGQGAIYEQYF. The CDR3 coding sequence is TGCAGTGCTCCCGGACAGGGGGCGATATACGAGCAGTACTTC.

This clonotype has just a few counts. The V and J genes are TRBV30 and TRBJ1-3; 7 nucleotides line up with TRBD1. Per germline, CDR1 GTSNPN and CDR2 SVGIG (reference sequence). The CDR3 is 15 amino acids. V dropped 2 bases and J dropped 8; count of bases not matched to a gene: 12. Written as DNA, the CDR3 is TGTGCCTGGAGTTCCGGGGGACAGCGCGTCGACACCATATATTTT. Its translation is CAWSSGGQRVDTIYF.

In its sample, this clonotype was seen a few times. The rearrangement joins TRBV5-6 to TRBJ2-7; possible D gene TRBD2, 6 bases. Trimming removed 0 bases from V and 3 bases from J, with 13 bases in between. CDR3 size: 15 residues. CDR1 is SGHDT and CDR2 is YYEEEE in the germline V gene. The CDR3 nucleotides are TGTGCCAGCAGCTTGGGCGGGACGGCCAACTACGAGCAGTACTTC. Translation gives CASSLGGTANYEQYF.

This clonotype appeared a few times. V gene TRBV18 combines with J gene TRBJ2-5; TRBD2 is a possible D gene (6 bases). This CDR3 has 14 amino acids. CDR1 is KGHSH, CDR2 LQKENI, per germline. The germline V and J ends were trimmed by 0 bases and 3 bases, with 8 bases remaining between them. The CDR3 loop is CASSPPPGEETQYF. CDR3 coding DNA: TGTGCCAGCTCACCACCCCCGGGAGAAGAGACCCAGTACTTC.

This clonotype has just a few counts. The rearrangement uses TRBV7-8 and TRBJ2-1; D is unresolved. V was cut by 1 base and J by 6 bases, with 13 bases left in between. The CDR3 is 15 amino acids. CDR1 is SGHVS and CDR2 is FQNEAQ in the germline V gene. The CDR3 protein is CASSLGRLMSNEQFF. In DNA form, the CDR3 reads TGTGCCAGCAGCTTAGGGCGGCTAATGTCCAATGAGCAGTTCTTC.

This clonotype was detected only a few times. The chain recombines TRBV5-4 with TRBJ2-2; D might be TRBD1 (5 bases). Deletions cut 3 bases from V and 1 base from J, with 13 bases between. Germline loops: CDR1 SGHNT, CDR2 YYREEE (reference sequence). This CDR3 comprises 16 residues. The CDR3 protein is CASSSWLGQNTGELFF. The CDR3 DNA sequence: TGTGCCAGCAGCTCGTGGTTGGGGCAGAACACCGGGGAGCTGTTTTTT.

This clonotype was counted many times. V gene TRBV7-9 combines with J gene TRBJ1-2; 7 bases are shared with TRBD1. The CDR3 covers 13 residues. The germline gives CDR1 SEHNR, CDR2 FQNEAQ (reference sequence). The V segment lost 5 bases and the J segment 3 bases; nucleotides outside the gene matches: 3. Written as DNA, the CDR3 is TGTGCCAGCAGCCGGACAGGCGACTATGGCTACACCTTC. It codes for CASSRTGDYGYTF.

J is TRBJ1-1 and V is TRBV5-1; TRBD1 matches 7 bases. After removal of 5 bases from V and 4 bases from J, the junction contained 5 bases not matched to a gene. The CDR3 is made up of 13 amino acids. CDR1 SGHRS and CDR2 YFSETQ come from the germline V gene. The CDR3 bases are TGCGCCAGCAGTTCGGACAGGTTCACTGAAGCTTTCTTT. The encoded protein is CASSSDRFTEAFF.

The rearrangement joins TRBV7-2 to TRBJ1-2; D remains ambiguous. This CDR3 comprises 14 residues. V was trimmed by 1 base and J by 6 bases, leaving 12 bases between them. Germline V gives CDR1 SGHTA, CDR2 FQGNSA. CDR3 bases: TGTGCCAGCAGCTTAGACCCCAACAACCATGGCTACACCTTC. As protein: CASSLDPNNHGYTF.

The CDR3 DNA is TGTGCCAGTACCTCCTCCGATCAGCCCCAGCATTTT. This encodes CASTSSDQPQHF. The V call is TRBV19, the J call TRBJ1-5, with D unclear. CDR1 is LNHDA and CDR2 is SQIVND in the germline V gene (reference sequence). The V end lost 7 bases, the J end lost 5 bases, and 9 bases lay between the germline ends. The CDR3 is 12 residues long.

The V call is TRBV24-1, the J call TRBJ2-6; unclear D gene. V was cut by 3 bases and J by 2 bases, with 10 bases left in between. The CDR3 is made up of 16 amino acids. Germline V gene lookup returns CDR1 KGHDR and CDR2 SFDVKD. The chain's CDR3 is CATSDPSVAGANVLTF. In nucleotides, the CDR3 is TGTGCCACCAGTGATCCGTCAGTCGCTGGGGCCAACGTCCTGACTTTC.

This chain connects TRBV20-1 to TRBJ2-2; 12 positions agree with TRBD2. Germline values: CDR1 DFQATT, CDR2 SNEGSKA (reference sequence). V trimming: 5 bases; J trimming: 7 bases; junction bases outside the gene matches: 8. The CDR3 runs 15 residues. This chain's CDR3 is CSAARLAGVVGELFF. The CDR3 DNA follows: TGCAGTGCTGCCAGACTAGCGGGAGTGGTCGGGGAGCTGTTTTTT.

The table lists this clonotype with a few counts. The chain recombines TRBV3-1 with TRBJ2-5; 12 nucleotides agree with TRBD2. V was clipped by 4 bases and J by 2 bases; unmatched bases: 5. The germline V gene has CDR1 LGHDT and CDR2 YNNKEL (reference sequence). This CDR3 region has 16 residues. CDR3 sequence reads: CASSRLAGVLQETQYF. CDR3 DNA sequence: TGTGCCAGCAGCCGACTAGCGGGAGTTCTTCAAGAGACCCAGTACTTC.

V gene TRBV14 combines with J gene TRBJ1-2, with a weak D call TRBD1 (5 bases). The V end was cut by 1 base, the J end by 4 bases, with 16 bases between. Germline V gene sequence: CDR1 SGHDN, CDR2 FVKESK. The CDR3 is 16 amino acids. This chain's CDR3 is CASSQGATGPSYGYTF. In nucleotides, the CDR3 is TGTGCCAGCAGCCAAGGGGCTACGGGACCCAGCTATGGCTACACCTTC. The full variable domain, rest sourced from reference TRBV14 and TRBJ1-2, is EAGVTQFPSHSVIEKGQTVTLRCDPISGHDNLYWYRRVMGKEIKFLLHFVKESKQDESGMPNNRFLAERTGGTYSTLKVQPAELEDSGVYFCASSQGATGPSYGYTFGSGTRLTVV.

This chain uses TRBV7-2 with TRBJ2-7, with D perhaps matching TRBD2 (5 bases). There are 15 residues in the CDR3. CDR1 is SGHTA, CDR2 FQGNSA, per germline. Trimming took 4 bases from V and 2 from J, leaving 15 bases between them. The DNA for the CDR3 is TGTGCCAGCAGCTCCGCAGCGGTCGGCACCTACGAGCAGTACTTC. The encoded protein is CASSSAAVGTYEQYF.

On this clonotype: At one end, the junction sequence differs from germline, possibly due to a read error. The chain is built from TRBV6-1 and TRBJ1-1; D unclear. Germline CDR1 and CDR2: MNHNS and SASEGT. The CDR3 contains 15 residues. CDR3 amino acids: CTSSEEGGMNTEAFF. DNA of the CDR3: TGTACCAGCAGTGAGGAGGGCGGCATGAACACTGAAGCTTTCTTT.

This clonotype has only a few counts. The chain recombines TRBV2 with TRBJ1-2; D perhaps matches TRBD1 (5 bases). The V gene's germline CDR1 is SNHLY and CDR2 FYNNEI. This CDR3 contains 11 residues. V lost 4 bases to trimming and J lost 8 bases, with 8 bases between them. CDR3 loop: CASSARDGYTF. CDR3 in DNA: TGTGCCAGCAGTGCCAGGGACGGCTACACCTTC.

This sequence joins TRBV3-1 and TRBJ2-5; D is ambiguous. CDR3 size: 15 residues. The germline V and J ends were trimmed by 5 bases and 3 bases, with 16 bases remaining between them. The germline V gene encodes CDR1 LGHDT and CDR2 YNNKEL (reference sequence). CDR3 sequence (DNA): TGTGCCAGCAGCTCCGGCGGCTCCTCAAAAGAGACCCAGTACTTC. Its translation is CASSSGGSSKETQYF.

This chain uses TRBV6-1 with TRBJ2-2, with D tentatively TRBD1 or TRBD2 (5 bases each). Germline V gene data show CDR1 as MNHNS and CDR2 as SASEGT. With 6 bases removed from V and 3 bases from J, the gap between germline ends came to 29 bases. The CDR3 contains 20 residues. The CDR3 sequence: CASSPLYPPNEGIDTGELFF. CDR3 DNA: TGTGCCAGCAGCCCGCTTTATCCCCCAAACGAGGGGATTGACACCGGGGAGCTGTTTTTT.

This rearrangement joins TRBV5-1 to TRBJ1-4, with 7 positions matching TRBD1. V trimming: 4 bases; J trimming: 0 bases; junction bases outside the gene matches: 12. The CDR3 is made up of 18 amino acids. Looked up from germline, CDR1 is SGHRS and CDR2 is YFSETQ. CDR3 sequence reads: CASSPHEQGRATNEKLFF. As DNA, the CDR3 is TGCGCCAGCAGCCCACATGAACAGGGGCGTGCAACTAATGAAAAACTGTTTTTT.

This clonotype was recorded a few times. The rearrangement uses TRBV7-2 and TRBJ2-3, with unresolved D. The CDR3 is 13 amino acids. The V end was cut by 0 bases, the J end by 7 bases, with 8 bases between. CDR1 and CDR2 (germline): SGHTA, FQGNSA. The CDR3 DNA reads as TGTGCCAGCAGCTTAGCGTCCACTAATACGCAGTATTTT. This codes for CASSLASTNTQYF.

This chain links TRBV24-1 with TRBJ2-3, with 7 bases matching TRBD1. V dropped 2 bases and J dropped 3; count of bases not matched to a gene: 7. CDR1 KGHDR and CDR2 SFDVKD come from the germline V gene. This CDR3 is 16 amino acids long. In nucleotides, the CDR3 is TGTGCCACCAGTGATTGGAGCCAGGGGGTGACAGATACGCAGTATTTT. It translates to CATSDWSQGVTDTQYF.

The V call is TRBV5-4, the J call TRBJ2-3, with 8 bases matching TRBD2. Losses at the gene ends were 4 bases for V and 1 base for J; bases not matched to a gene: 8. This CDR3 is 16 amino acids long. CDR1 and CDR2 (germline): SGHNT, YYREEE (reference sequence). CDR3 DNA: TGTGCCAGCAGCCTGGCCCCGACTAGCGGCACAGATACGCAGTATTTT. Protein product: CASSLAPTSGTDTQYF.

This clonotype was found a few times. V is TRBV5-1 and J is TRBJ2-5, with TRBD2 matching 7 bases. The CDR3 consists of 14 residues. Germline loops: CDR1 SGHRS, CDR2 YFSETQ. V gave up 4 bases and J gave up 5 bases; unmatched junction bases: 8. The CDR3 DNA is TGCGCCAGCAGCCAGGGAGGGGCCGATGAGACCCAGTACTTC. Translation: CASSQGGADETQYF. Together with reference TRBV5-1 and TRBJ2-5, the CDR3 gives the full variable domain: KAGVTQTPRYLIKTRGQQVTLSCSPISGHRSVSWYQQTPGQGLQFLFEYFSETQRNKGNFPGRFSGRQFSNSRSEMNVSTLELGDSALYLCASSQGGADETQYFGPGTRLLVL.

The chain's CDR3 is CSVTTGVGNQPQHF. CDR3 nucleotide sequence: TGCAGCGTAACGACAGGGGTTGGCAATCAGCCCCAGCATTTT. The rearrangement uses TRBV29-1 and TRBJ1-5, with 8 nucleotides matching TRBD1. Germline CDR1 and CDR2: SQVTM and ANQGSEA. The J segment lost 2 bases and the V segment lost 6 bases, leaving 6 bases of the junction unmatched. This CDR3 region has 14 residues.

The chain is built from TRBV30 and TRBJ1-2, with no clear D. Looked up from germline, CDR1 is GTSNPN and CDR2 is SVGIG (reference sequence). The CDR3 covers 11 residues. Between the trimmed V and J ends, which lost 5 bases and 8 bases, there was a span of 12 bases. The CDR3 region is CAWFSGGGYTF. Here the CDR3 DNA reads TGTGCCTGGTTCTCAGGTGGAGGCTACACCTTC.